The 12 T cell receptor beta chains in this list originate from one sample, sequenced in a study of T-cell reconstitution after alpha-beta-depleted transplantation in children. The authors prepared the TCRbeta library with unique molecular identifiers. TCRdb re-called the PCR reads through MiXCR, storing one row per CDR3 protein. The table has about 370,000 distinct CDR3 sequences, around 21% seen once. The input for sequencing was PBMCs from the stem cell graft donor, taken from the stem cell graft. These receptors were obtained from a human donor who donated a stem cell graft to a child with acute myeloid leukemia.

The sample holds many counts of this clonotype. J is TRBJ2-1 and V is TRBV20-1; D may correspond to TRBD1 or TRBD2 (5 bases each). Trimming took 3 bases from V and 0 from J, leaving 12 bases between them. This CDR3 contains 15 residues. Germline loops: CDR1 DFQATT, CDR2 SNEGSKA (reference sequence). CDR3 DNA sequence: TGCAGTGCTAGTTGGGGGAGTGGCTCCTACAATGAGCAGTTCTTC. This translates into CSASWGSGSYNEQFF.

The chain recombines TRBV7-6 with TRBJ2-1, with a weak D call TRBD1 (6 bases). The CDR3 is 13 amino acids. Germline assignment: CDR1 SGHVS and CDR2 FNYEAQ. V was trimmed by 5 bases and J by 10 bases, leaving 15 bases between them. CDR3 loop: CASSPSQGLEQFF. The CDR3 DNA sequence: TGTGCCAGCAGCCCATCACAGGGCCTCGAGCAGTTCTTC.

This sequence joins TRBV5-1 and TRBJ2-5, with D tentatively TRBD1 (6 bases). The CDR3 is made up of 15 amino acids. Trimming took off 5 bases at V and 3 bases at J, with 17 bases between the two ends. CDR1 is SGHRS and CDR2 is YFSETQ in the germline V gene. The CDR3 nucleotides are TGCGCCAGCAGTTACCAGGGGCTTACTGAAGAGACCCAGTACTTC. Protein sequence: CASSYQGLTEETQYF.

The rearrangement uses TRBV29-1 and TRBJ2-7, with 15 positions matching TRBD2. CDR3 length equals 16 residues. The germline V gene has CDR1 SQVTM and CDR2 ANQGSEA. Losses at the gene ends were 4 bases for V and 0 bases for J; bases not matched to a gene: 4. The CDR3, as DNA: TGCAGCGTTGCCGGGACTAGCGGGAGGCACTCCTACGAGCAGTACTTC. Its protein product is CSVAGTSGRHSYEQYF.

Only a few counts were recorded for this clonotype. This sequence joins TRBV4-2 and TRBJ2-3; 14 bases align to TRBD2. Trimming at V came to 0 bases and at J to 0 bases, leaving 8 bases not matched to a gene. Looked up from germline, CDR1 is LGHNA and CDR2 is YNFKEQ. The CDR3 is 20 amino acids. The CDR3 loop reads CASSQDAGTSGRLSTDTQYF. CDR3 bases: TGTGCCAGCAGCCAAGACGCTGGGACTAGCGGGAGACTAAGCACAGATACGCAGTATTTT.

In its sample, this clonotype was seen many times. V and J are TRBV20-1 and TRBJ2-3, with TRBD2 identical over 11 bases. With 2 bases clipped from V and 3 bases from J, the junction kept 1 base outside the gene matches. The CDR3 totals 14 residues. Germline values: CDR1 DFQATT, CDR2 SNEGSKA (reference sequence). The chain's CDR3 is CSARIAGGTDTQYF. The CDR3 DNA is TGCAGTGCTAGAATAGCGGGAGGGACAGATACGCAGTATTTT.

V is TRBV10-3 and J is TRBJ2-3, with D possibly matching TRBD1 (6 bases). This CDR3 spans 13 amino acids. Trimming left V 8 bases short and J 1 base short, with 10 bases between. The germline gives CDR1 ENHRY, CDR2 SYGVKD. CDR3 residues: CAIGEGGTDTQYF. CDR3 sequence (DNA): TGTGCCATCGGCGAGGGGGGCACAGATACGCAGTATTTT.

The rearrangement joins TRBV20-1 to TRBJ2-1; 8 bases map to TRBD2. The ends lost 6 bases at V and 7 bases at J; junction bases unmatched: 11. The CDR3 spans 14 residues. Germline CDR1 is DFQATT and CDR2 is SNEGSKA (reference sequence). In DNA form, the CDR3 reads TGCAGTGCCAGAAACCCAGCGGGAGATAATGAGCAGTTCTTC. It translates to CSARNPAGDNEQFF.

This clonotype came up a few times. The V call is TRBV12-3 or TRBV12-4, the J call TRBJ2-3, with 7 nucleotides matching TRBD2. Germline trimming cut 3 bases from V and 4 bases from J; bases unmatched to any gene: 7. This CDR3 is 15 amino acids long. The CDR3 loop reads CASSFWEGLPDTQYF. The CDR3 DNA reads TGTGCCAGCAGTTTTTGGGAGGGCCTGCCAGATACGCAGTATTTT.

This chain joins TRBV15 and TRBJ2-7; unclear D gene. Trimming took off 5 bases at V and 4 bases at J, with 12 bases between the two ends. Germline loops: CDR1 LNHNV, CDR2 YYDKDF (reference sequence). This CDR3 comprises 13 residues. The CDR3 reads CATSLRLDYEQYF. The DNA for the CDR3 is TGTGCCACCAGCCTCCGACTGGATTACGAGCAGTACTTC.

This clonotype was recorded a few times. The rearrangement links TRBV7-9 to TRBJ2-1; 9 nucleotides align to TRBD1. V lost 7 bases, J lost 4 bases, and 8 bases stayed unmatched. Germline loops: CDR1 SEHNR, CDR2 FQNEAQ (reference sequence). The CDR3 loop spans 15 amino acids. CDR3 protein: CASTQGQGGYNEQFF. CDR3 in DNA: TGTGCCAGCACCCAGGGACAGGGTGGTTACAATGAGCAGTTCTTC.

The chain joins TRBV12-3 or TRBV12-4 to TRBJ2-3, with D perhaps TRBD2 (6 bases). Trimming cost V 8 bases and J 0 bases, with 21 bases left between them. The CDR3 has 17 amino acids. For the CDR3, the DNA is TGTGCCAGCTCGTGGGGAGGATGGGGGGAAAGCACAGATACGCAGTATTTT. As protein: CASSWGGWGESTDTQYF.